Listed here are 32 T cell receptor beta chains from one sample, sequenced in a study of blood T cell repertoires in COVID-19. Here immunoSEQ multiplex PCR was the method, and the copy in TCRdb shows in-frame clones only, minus some. This table holds 210,000 or so clones, 83% found once. The sequenced material came from peripheral blood. Receptors originate from a man in his fifties with active or convalescent COVID-19.

The chain links TRBV7-2 to TRBJ1-2; D perhaps matches TRBD1 (6 bases). The CDR3 consists of 14 residues. Germline V CDR1 and CDR2: SGHTA, FQGNSA. V lost 6 bases, J lost 6 bases, and 17 bases lay in between. In DNA form, the CDR3 reads TGTGCCAGCAGACAGAGGGGACAAGCCCATGGCTACACCTTC. Its translation is CASRQRGQAHGYTF.

This chain joins TRBV6-5 and TRBJ1-3; 7 bases match TRBD1. The V gene end was trimmed by 4 bases and the J gene end by 7 bases; junction bases not matched to a gene: 10. Germline CDR1 is MNHEY and CDR2 is SVGAGI. The CDR3 spans 15 residues. The CDR3 DNA follows: TGTGCCAGCAGTTCTAACAGGGGCCTAAGTAACACCATATATTTT. Protein sequence: CASSSNRGLSNTIYF.

There are a few counts of this clone. The rearrangement links TRBV30 to TRBJ2-1, with 13 bases identical to TRBD2. This CDR3 contains 15 residues. Germline lookup yields CDR1 GTSNPN and CDR2 SVGIG (reference sequence). The V segment lost 2 bases and the J segment 7 bases; nucleotides outside the gene matches: 5. CDR3 nucleotide sequence: TGTGCCTGGAGTAGGACTAGCGGGAGTTGGAATGAGCAGTTCTTC. As protein: CAWSRTSGSWNEQFF.

The V call is TRBV7-9, the J call TRBJ1-4; D remains ambiguous. V lost 3 bases to trimming and J lost 3 bases, with 14 bases between them. CDR3 length: 16 amino acids. CDR1 is SEHNR, CDR2 FQNEAQ, per germline (reference sequence). CDR3 in DNA: TGTGCCAGCAGCTTTTTCGCCCTGGGAGCTAATGAAAAACTGTTTTTT. Its protein is CASSFFALGANEKLFF.

The rearrangement joins TRBV27 to TRBJ2-1, with a possible D match to TRBD1 (6 bases). V gave up 2 bases and J gave up 13 bases, with 27 bases separating them. The V gene's germline CDR1 is MNHEY and CDR2 SMNVEV (reference sequence). The length of the CDR3 is 17 residues. The CDR3 nucleotides read TGTGCCAGCAGTTTAGTGGTGGTGGGGGCGCCCCTGAAAGACCAGTTCTTC. It is translated as CASSLVVVGAPLKDQFF.

The rearrangement uses TRBV7-9 and TRBJ1-2; TRBD1 aligns across 12 bases. The J segment lost 3 bases and the V segment lost 6 bases, leaving 17 bases of the junction unmatched. Germline CDR1 and CDR2: SEHNR and FQNEAQ (reference sequence). This CDR3 contains 19 residues. The DNA for the CDR3 is TGTGCCAGCAGTTCCTCGTCCGCCTCCGGGACAGGGGGCGACTATGGCTACACCTTC. Its translation: CASSSSSASGTGGDYGYTF. Using reference TRBV7-9 and TRBJ1-2 for the parts outside the CDR3, the full variable domain is DTGVSQNPRHKITKRGQNVTFRCDPISEHNRLYWYRQTLGQGPEFLTYFQNEAQLEKSRLLSDRFSAERPKGSFSTLEIQRTEQGDSAMYLCASSSSSASGTGGDYGYTFGSGTRLTVV.

V usage is TRBV28 and J usage is TRBJ2-3; possibly TRBD1 for D (7 bases). CDR3 length: 16 amino acids. Between the trimmed V and J ends, which lost 3 bases and 5 bases, there was a span of 18 bases. CDR1 MDHEN and CDR2 SYDVKM come from the germline V gene. The CDR3 sequence is CASSFTGDSLGDTQYF. The DNA for the CDR3 is TGTGCCAGCAGTTTTACGGGGGACAGCCTTGGAGATACGCAGTATTTT.

The genes are TRBV5-1 and TRBJ1-2, with 7 bases identical to TRBD1. V trimming: 1 base; J trimming: 4 bases; junction bases outside the gene matches: 4. The CDR3 runs to 14 residues. Germline CDR1 and CDR2: SGHRS and YFSETQ. The CDR3 DNA reads TGCGCCAGCAGCTTGACCGGGACAGCCTATGGCTACACCTTC. This codes for CASSLTGTAYGYTF.

This chain connects TRBV6-6 to TRBJ1-2, with D perhaps matching TRBD1 (6 bases). CDR1 MNHNY and CDR2 SVGAGI come from the germline V gene (reference sequence). V was cut by 2 bases and J by 4 bases, with 11 bases left in between. The CDR3 consists of 14 residues. CDR3 sequence (DNA): TGTGCCAGCAGTTACACCCTGGACAGCTATGGCTACACCTTC. Protein sequence: CASSYTLDSYGYTF.

The chain combines TRBV29-1 with TRBJ1-2; 8 bases are shared with TRBD1. Trimming removed 4 bases from V and 8 bases from J; junction bases left unmatched: 3. Germline V gives CDR1 SQVTM, CDR2 ANQGSEA. CDR3 size: 11 residues. CDR3 DNA sequence: TGCAGCGTTGGGGACAGGTGGGGCTACACCTTC. Translated, it gives CSVGDRWGYTF. Complete variable domain (other parts from reference TRBV29-1 and TRBJ1-2): SAVISQKPSRDICQRGTSLTIQCQVDSQVTMMFWYRQQPGQSLTLIATANQGSEATYESGFVIDKFPISRPNLTFSTLTVSNMSPEDSSIYLCSVGDRWGYTFGSGTRLTVV.

The count of this clone is one. This chain uses TRBV5-6 with TRBJ1-6; a weak D match, TRBD1 (6 bases). The germline gives CDR1 SGHDT, CDR2 YYEEEE. The length of the CDR3 is 17 residues. V lost 5 bases and J 0 bases, leaving 15 bases between the germline ends. In DNA form, the CDR3 reads TGTGCCAGCAGTTACACAGGGTTTAGCTCCTATAATTCACCCCTCCACTTT. Its protein product is CASSYTGFSSYNSPLHF. Full variable domain (missing parts from reference TRBV5-6 and TRBJ1-6): DAGVTQSPTHLIKTRGQQVTLRCSPKSGHDTVSWYQQALGQGPQFIFQYYEEEERQRGNFPDRFSGHQFPNYSSELNVNALLLGDSALYLCASSYTGFSSYNSPLHFGNGTRLTVT.

The V and J genes are TRBV10-3 and TRBJ2-1, with 9 bases that match TRBD2. Germline V gene lookup returns CDR1 ENHRY and CDR2 SYGVKD. The length of the CDR3 is 17 residues. The V segment lost 2 bases and the J segment 0 bases; nucleotides outside the gene matches: 5. CDR3 residues: CAISERLAGDSYNEQFF. In nucleotides, the CDR3 is TGTGCCATCAGTGAGAGGTTAGCGGGGGACTCCTACAATGAGCAGTTCTTC.

The chain has TRBV10-3 and TRBJ1-1; 8 nucleotides match TRBD1. The CDR3 has 14 residues. The germline CDR1 and CDR2 sequences are ENHRY and SYGVKD. Trimming removed 4 bases from V and 4 bases from J; junction bases left unmatched: 5. In DNA, the CDR3 is TGTGCCATCAGTGTTCAGGGGGCAAGCACTGAAGCTTTCTTT. Protein product: CAISVQGASTEAFF.

The chain is built from TRBV4-1 and TRBJ2-2, with 12 bases lining up with TRBD2. This CDR3 has 18 amino acids. V lost 3 bases to trimming and J lost 5 bases; unmatched junction nucleotides: 10. Germline V gene data show CDR1 as MGHRA and CDR2 as YSYEKL. DNA for the CDR3: TGCGCCAGCAGCCATCCCTGGACTAGCGGGGAGGGGACCGGGGAGCTGTTTTTT. Its translation is CASSHPWTSGEGTGELFF.

This clone was seen a single time. This chain links TRBV6-6 with TRBJ1-1, with 8 bases identical to TRBD1. V gave up 5 bases and J gave up 10 bases; unmatched junction bases: 15. The CDR3 length is 15 residues. CDR1 is MNHNY, CDR2 SVGAGI, per germline (reference sequence). The CDR3: CASSSESPGGVGAFF. CDR3 nucleotide sequence: TGTGCCAGCAGTAGCGAATCCCCAGGGGGCGTCGGAGCTTTCTTT.

The V and J genes are TRBV6-2 or TRBV6-3 and TRBJ1-5; D is possibly TRBD1 (6 bases). There are 16 residues in the CDR3. The germline V and J ends were trimmed by 2 bases and 3 bases, with 14 bases remaining between them. The germline gives CDR1 MNHEY, CDR2 SVGEGT. CDR3 sequence (DNA): TGTGCCAGCAGTTACGCAGCGGACAGTTCCAATCAGCCCCAGCATTTT. Amino acids: CASSYAADSSNQPQHF.

The rearrangement uses TRBV5-1 and TRBJ2-1, with TRBD2 matching over 8 bases. Germline CDR1 reads SGHRS; CDR2 reads YFSETQ. The CDR3 is 15 residues long. V lost 2 bases and J lost 8; bases outside the gene matches: 9. DNA of the CDR3: TGCGCCAGCAGCTTTACCGGGAGGGGGGGCGATGAGCAGTTCTTC. This translates into CASSFTGRGGDEQFF.

The chain uses TRBV2 and TRBJ1-1, with 8 bases identical to TRBD1. The CDR3 has 16 amino acids. Germline values: CDR1 SNHLY, CDR2 FYNNEI. V shed 3 bases, J shed 0 bases, and the junction held 6 bases outside the gene matches. CDR3 nucleotide sequence: TGTGCCAGCAGTGAGGAAGGACAGGGAATGAACACTGAAGCTTTCTTT. It codes for CASSEEGQGMNTEAFF.

The chain joins TRBV28 to TRBJ1-1; 10 bases agree with TRBD1. Germline CDR1 reads MDHEN; CDR2 reads SYDVKM. This CDR3 region has 15 residues. J lost 6 bases, V lost 6 bases, and 10 bases had no gene match. CDR3 coding DNA: TGTGCCAGCAGCATACCGGGACAGGGGAGCTCTGAAGCTTTCTTT. Translating gives CASSIPGQGSSEAFF. The complete variable domain, with remaining parts taken from reference TRBV28 and TRBJ1-1, reads DVKVTQSSRYLVKRTGEKVFLECVQDMDHENMFWYRQDPGLGLRLIYFSYDVKMKEKGDIPEGYSVSREKKERFSLILESASTNQTSMYLCASSIPGQGSSEAFFGQGTRLTVV.

The V call is TRBV9, the J call TRBJ1-1; D possibly corresponds to TRBD1 (6 bases). Germline assignment: CDR1 SGDLS and CDR2 YYNGEE. Trimming took 0 bases from V and 4 from J, leaving 7 bases between them. The CDR3 totals 13 residues. CDR3 loop: CASSVEGVTEAFF. The CDR3 DNA follows: TGTGCCAGCAGCGTAGAGGGGGTCACTGAAGCTTTCTTT. Full variable domain (missing parts from reference TRBV9 and TRBJ1-1): DSGVTQTPKHLITATGQRVTLRCSPRSGDLSVYWYQQSLDQGLQFLIQYYNGEERAKGNILERFSAQQFPDLHSELNLSSLELGDSALYFCASSVEGVTEAFFGQGTRLTVV.

The chain links TRBV28 to TRBJ2-1; 7 positions match TRBD2. There are 18 residues in the CDR3. CDR1 MDHEN and CDR2 SYDVKM come from the germline V gene. J was trimmed by 13 bases and V by 1 base; bases with no gene match: 22. The CDR3 DNA reads as TGTGCCAGCAGTTTATCGGCTAGCGGTTGGGCGTCGGTAGGGGTACAGTTCTTC. It codes for CASSLSASGWASVGVQFF. The whole variable domain, filled in from reference TRBV28 and TRBJ2-1, reads DVKVTQSSRYLVKRTGEKVFLECVQDMDHENMFWYRQDPGLGLRLIYFSYDVKMKEKGDIPEGYSVSREKKERFSLILESASTNQTSMYLCASSLSASGWASVGVQFFGPGTRLTVL.

This clone appeared a few times. The chain is built from TRBV6-6 and TRBJ1-4; 9 nucleotides line up with TRBD1. The junction had 6 bases not matched to a gene; V was cut back by 7 bases and J by 6 bases. CDR1 is MNHNY and CDR2 is SVGAGI in the germline V gene (reference sequence). This CDR3 has 14 residues. DNA for the CDR3: TGTGCCAGCACCACCGGGACAGGGTATGAAAAACTGTTTTTT. It codes for CASTTGTGYEKLFF.

This clone was observed once. The chain employs TRBV30 and TRBJ1-2, with TRBD1 identical over 7 bases. The CDR3 is 11 amino acids. With V trimmed by 7 bases and J by 8 bases, 7 bases remained unmatched. CDR1 and CDR2 from the germline V gene are GTSNPN and SVGIG (reference sequence). CDR3 DNA: TGTGCCTTAAACAGGGGCGGCGGCTACACCTTC. Amino acid sequence: CALNRGGGYTF.

V and J are TRBV3-1 (or the pseudogene TRBV3-2) and TRBJ1-3, with D maybe TRBD1 (6 bases). The CDR3 contains 16 residues. Germline V gene lookup returns CDR1 LGHDT and CDR2 YNNKEL (reference sequence). The V end lost 0 bases, the J end lost 2 bases, and 11 bases lay between the germline ends. This chain's CDR3 is CASSQDRGAPGNTIYF. CDR3 in DNA: TGTGCCAGCAGCCAAGATCGGGGGGCTCCTGGAAACACCATATATTTT.

This chain links TRBV18 with TRBJ1-6, with D possibly being TRBD1 (5 bases). Germline CDR1 reads KGHSH; CDR2 reads LQKENI. V lost 2 bases and J 9 bases, leaving 11 bases between the germline ends. The CDR3 totals 14 residues. The CDR3 DNA is TGTGCCAGCTCACCAGCCCAGGGAGGTTCACCCCTCCACTTT. Translated, it gives CASSPAQGGSPLHF.

This clone has only one observation. The chain combines TRBV27 with TRBJ2-7; a possible D gene is TRBD2 (6 bases). The ends were cut back, 11 bases at V and 4 bases at J, with 21 bases in the middle. Per germline, CDR1 MNHEY and CDR2 SMNVEV (reference sequence). The CDR3 consists of 14 residues. The CDR3 sequence: CAGLKRRGPYEQYF. The CDR3, as DNA: TGTGCCGGCCTTAAAAGGCGGGGCCCGTACGAGCAGTACTTC.

The V and J genes are TRBV25-1 and TRBJ2-7; 8 nucleotides line up with TRBD1. Germline values: CDR1 MGHDK, CDR2 SYGVNS. The V and J ends lost 5 bases and 2 bases, in that order; junction bases with no gene match: 5. The CDR3 spans 14 residues. CDR3 in amino acids: CASSLQDRAYEQYF. The DNA of the CDR3 is TGTGCCAGCAGTCTACAGGACAGGGCCTACGAGCAGTACTTC.

The CDR3 DNA is TGTGCCAGTAGTATTCAGGCTTGGGAGACCTACGAGCAGTACTTC. Translation gives CASSIQAWETYEQYF. This rearrangement joins TRBV19 to TRBJ2-7; tentatively, D is TRBD2 (5 bases). The CDR3 runs to 15 residues. Germline V lookup: CDR1 LNHDA, CDR2 SQIVND (reference sequence). V was cut by 3 bases and J by 2 bases, with 14 bases left in between.

The rearrangement joins TRBV11-2 to TRBJ2-2, with 8 bases lining up with TRBD2. The germline V gene encodes CDR1 SGHAT and CDR2 FQNNGV. V gave up 2 bases and J gave up 3 bases; unmatched junction bases: 2. The CDR3 contains 15 residues. CDR3 residues: CASSLTAGDTGELFF. The CDR3 region has the DNA TGTGCCAGCAGCTTAACAGCGGGAGACACCGGGGAGCTGTTTTTT.

This chain uses TRBV5-1 with TRBJ1-1; D remains ambiguous. The CDR3 runs 14 residues. V was trimmed by 4 bases and J by 4 bases, leaving 14 bases between them. Germline V lookup: CDR1 SGHRS, CDR2 YFSETQ. Written as DNA, the CDR3 is TGCGCCAGCAGCCGAGACACGCCGGCCACTGAAGCTTTCTTT. It translates to CASSRDTPATEAFF. Using reference TRBV5-1 and TRBJ1-1 for the parts outside the CDR3, the full variable domain is KAGVTQTPRYLIKTRGQQVTLSCSPISGHRSVSWYQQTPGQGLQFLFEYFSETQRNKGNFPGRFSGRQFSNSRSEMNVSTLELGDSALYLCASSRDTPATEAFFGQGTRLTVV.

The J gene is TRBJ1-5, the V gene TRBV30; D not resolved. Trimming left V 2 bases short and J 4 bases short, with 9 bases between. Germline CDR1 reads GTSNPN; CDR2 reads SVGIG (reference sequence). The CDR3 contains 13 residues. The CDR3 here is CAWSPRMNQPQHF. For the CDR3, the DNA is TGTGCCTGGAGTCCCAGAATGAATCAGCCCCAGCATTTT.

The J gene is TRBJ2-5, the V gene TRBV5-3, with D maybe TRBD2 (6 bases). TRBV5-3 belongs to the ORF category, with a function that is uncertain. This CDR3 contains 17 residues. V lost 0 bases and J lost 1, with 16 bases in between. DNA of the CDR3: TGTGCCAGAAGCTTGGGAGCTGCGGGGAGGACCCAAGAGACCCAGTACTTC. This translates into CARSLGAAGRTQETQYF.